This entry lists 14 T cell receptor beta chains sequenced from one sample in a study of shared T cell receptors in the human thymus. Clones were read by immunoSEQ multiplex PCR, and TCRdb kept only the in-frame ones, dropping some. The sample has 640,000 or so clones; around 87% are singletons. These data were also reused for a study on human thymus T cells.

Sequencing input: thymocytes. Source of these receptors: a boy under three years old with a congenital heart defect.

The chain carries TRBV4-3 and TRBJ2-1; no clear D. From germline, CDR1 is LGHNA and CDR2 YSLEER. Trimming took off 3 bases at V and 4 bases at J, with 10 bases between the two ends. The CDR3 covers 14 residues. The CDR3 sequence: CASSHGNQYNEQFF. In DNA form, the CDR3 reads TGCGCCAGCAGCCATGGCAACCAATACAATGAGCAGTTCTTC.

CDR3 amino acids: CASSFDRDWNSPLHF. DNA of the CDR3: TGTGCCAGCAGTTTTGACAGGGATTGGAATTCACCCCTCCACTTT. This chain uses TRBV27 with TRBJ1-6; 7 positions match TRBD1. This CDR3 comprises 15 residues. The ends lost 3 bases at V and 7 bases at J; junction bases unmatched: 6. Germline assignment: CDR1 MNHEY and CDR2 SMNVEV (reference sequence).

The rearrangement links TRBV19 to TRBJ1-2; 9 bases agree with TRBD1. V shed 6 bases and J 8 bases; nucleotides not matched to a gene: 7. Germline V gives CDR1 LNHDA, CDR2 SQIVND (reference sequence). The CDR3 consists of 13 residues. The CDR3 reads CASSRGQGYGYTF. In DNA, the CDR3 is TGTGCCAGTAGCCGTGGACAGGGGTACGGCTACACCTTC.

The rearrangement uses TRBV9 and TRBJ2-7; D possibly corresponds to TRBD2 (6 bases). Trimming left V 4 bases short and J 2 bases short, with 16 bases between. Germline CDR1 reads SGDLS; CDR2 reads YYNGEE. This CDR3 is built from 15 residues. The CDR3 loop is CASSPIGLFAYEQYF. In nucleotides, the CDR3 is TGTGCCAGCAGCCCCATAGGACTATTCGCCTACGAGCAGTACTTC.

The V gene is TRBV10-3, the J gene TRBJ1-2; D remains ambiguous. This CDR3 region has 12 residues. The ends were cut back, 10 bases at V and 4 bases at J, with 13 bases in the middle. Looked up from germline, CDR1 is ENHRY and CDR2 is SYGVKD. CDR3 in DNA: TGTGCCACCGGTGAGGGTAGCTATGGCTACACCTTC. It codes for CATGEGSYGYTF.

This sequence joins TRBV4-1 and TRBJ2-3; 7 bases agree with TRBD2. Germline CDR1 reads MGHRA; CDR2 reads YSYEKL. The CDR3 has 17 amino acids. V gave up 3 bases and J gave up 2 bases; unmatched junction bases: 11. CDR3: CASSHTVGGSITDTQYF. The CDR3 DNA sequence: TGCGCCAGCAGCCACACGGTAGGCGGGAGTATCACAGATACGCAGTATTTT.

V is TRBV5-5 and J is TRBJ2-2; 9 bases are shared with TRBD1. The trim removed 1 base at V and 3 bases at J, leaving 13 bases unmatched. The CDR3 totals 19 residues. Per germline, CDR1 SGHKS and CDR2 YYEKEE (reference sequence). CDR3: CASSLRVTGGVADTGELFF. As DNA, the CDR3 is TGTGCCAGCAGCTTGAGGGTGACAGGGGGGGTCGCTGACACCGGGGAGCTGTTTTTT.

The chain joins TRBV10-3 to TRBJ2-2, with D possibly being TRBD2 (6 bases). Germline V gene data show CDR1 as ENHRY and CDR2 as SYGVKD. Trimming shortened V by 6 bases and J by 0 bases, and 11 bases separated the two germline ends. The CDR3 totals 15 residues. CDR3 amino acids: CAISDSGANTGELFF. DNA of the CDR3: TGTGCCATCAGCGATAGCGGAGCGAACACCGGGGAGCTGTTTTTT.

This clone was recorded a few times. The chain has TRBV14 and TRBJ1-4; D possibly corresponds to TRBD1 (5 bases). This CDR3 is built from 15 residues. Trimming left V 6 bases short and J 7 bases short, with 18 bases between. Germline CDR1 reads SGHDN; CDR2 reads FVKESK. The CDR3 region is CASSPRTQKIEKLFF. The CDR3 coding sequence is TGTGCCAGCAGTCCCCGGACACAAAAAATTGAAAAACTGTTTTTT.

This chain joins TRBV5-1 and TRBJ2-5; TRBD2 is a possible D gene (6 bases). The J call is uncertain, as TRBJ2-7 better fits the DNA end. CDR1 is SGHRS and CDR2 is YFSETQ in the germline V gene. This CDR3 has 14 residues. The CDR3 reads CASSFSGGNYEQYF. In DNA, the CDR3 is TGCGCCAGCAGCTTTTCCGGCGGGAACTACGAGCAGTACTTC.

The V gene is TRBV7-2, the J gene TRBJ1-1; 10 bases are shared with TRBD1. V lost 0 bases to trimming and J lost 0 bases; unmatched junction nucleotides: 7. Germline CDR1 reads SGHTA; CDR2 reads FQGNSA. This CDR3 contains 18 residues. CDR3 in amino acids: CASSLATGGAEMNTEAFF. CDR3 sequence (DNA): TGTGCCAGCAGCTTAGCGACAGGGGGCGCGGAGATGAACACTGAAGCTTTCTTT.

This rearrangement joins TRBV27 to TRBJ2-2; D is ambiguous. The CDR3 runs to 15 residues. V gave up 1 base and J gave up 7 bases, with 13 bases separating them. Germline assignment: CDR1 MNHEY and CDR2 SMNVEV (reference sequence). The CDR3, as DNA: TGTGCCAGCAGTTTATTTTTCCCAGGCTACGGGGAGCTGTTTTTT. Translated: CASSLFFPGYGELFF.

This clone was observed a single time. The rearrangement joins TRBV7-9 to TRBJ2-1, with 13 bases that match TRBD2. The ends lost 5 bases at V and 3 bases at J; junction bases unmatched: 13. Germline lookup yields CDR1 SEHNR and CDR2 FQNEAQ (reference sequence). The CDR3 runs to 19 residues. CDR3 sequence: CASSTHRTSGSANYNEQFF. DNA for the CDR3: TGTGCCAGCAGCACCCACCGGACTAGCGGGAGTGCTAACTACAATGAGCAGTTCTTC.

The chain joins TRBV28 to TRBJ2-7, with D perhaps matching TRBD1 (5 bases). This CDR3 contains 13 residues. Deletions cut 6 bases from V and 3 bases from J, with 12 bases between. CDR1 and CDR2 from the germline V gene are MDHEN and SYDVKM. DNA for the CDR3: TGTGCCAGCAGCCCCAGGGATTTCTACGAGCAGTACTTC. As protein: CASSPRDFYEQYF. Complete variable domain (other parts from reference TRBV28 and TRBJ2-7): DVKVTQSSRYLVKRTGEKVFLECVQDMDHENMFWYRQDPGLGLRLIYFSYDVKMKEKGDIPEGYSVSREKKERFSLILESASTNQTSMYLCASSPRDFYEQYFGPGTRLTVT.